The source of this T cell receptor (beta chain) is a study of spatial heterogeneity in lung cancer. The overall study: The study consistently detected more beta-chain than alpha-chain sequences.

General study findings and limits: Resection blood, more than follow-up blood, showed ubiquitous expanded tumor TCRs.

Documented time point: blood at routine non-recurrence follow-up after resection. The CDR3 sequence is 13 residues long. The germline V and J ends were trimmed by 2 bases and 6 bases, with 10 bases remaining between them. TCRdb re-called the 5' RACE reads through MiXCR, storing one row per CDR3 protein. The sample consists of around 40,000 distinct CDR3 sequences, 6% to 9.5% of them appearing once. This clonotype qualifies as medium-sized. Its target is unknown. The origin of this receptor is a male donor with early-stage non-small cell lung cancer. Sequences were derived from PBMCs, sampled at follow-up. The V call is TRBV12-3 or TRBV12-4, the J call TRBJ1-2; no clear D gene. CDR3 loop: CASSLREWDGYTF. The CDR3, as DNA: TGTGCCAGCAGTTTACGGGAATGGGATGGCTACACCTTC.